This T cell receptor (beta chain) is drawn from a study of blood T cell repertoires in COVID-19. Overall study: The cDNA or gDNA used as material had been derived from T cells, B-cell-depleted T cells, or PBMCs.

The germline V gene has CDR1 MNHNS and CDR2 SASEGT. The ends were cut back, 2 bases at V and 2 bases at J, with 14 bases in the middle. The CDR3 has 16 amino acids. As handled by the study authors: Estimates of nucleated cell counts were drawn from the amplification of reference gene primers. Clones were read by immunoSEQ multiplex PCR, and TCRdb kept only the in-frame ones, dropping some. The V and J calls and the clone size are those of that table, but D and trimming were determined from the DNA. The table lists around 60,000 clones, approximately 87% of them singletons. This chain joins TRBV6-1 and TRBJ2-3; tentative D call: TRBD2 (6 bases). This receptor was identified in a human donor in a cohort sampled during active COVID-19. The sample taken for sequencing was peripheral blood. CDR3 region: CASSELGSGHTDTQYF. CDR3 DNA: TGTGCCAGCAGTGAACTGGGTAGCGGACACACAGATACGCAGTATTTT.